The source of this T cell receptor beta chain is a study of T cells in localized non-small cell lung cancer. Sequencing used immunoSEQ multiplex PCR; TCRdb keeps in-frame clones, though not all of them. The table shows approximately 24,000 clones, with about 84% occurring only once. Germline assignment: CDR1 SGHRS and CDR2 YFSETQ. The CDR3 length is 14 residues. Losses at the gene ends were 3 bases for V and 3 bases for J; bases not matched to a gene: 1. Only one count was recorded for this clone. Its antigen is not known. General study points: Exceeding tumor, uninvolved adjacent lung had the highest T cell clonality.

The chain joins TRBV5-1 to TRBJ2-3, with 10 positions matching TRBD2. The receptor comes from a man aged 40 to 70 with stage III squamous cell lung carcinoma. Sequencing was performed on peripheral blood, taken before any cancer treatment. The CDR3: CASSSSGRTDTQYF. CDR3 nucleotides: TGCGCCAGCAGCTCTAGCGGGAGAACAGATACGCAGTATTTT.